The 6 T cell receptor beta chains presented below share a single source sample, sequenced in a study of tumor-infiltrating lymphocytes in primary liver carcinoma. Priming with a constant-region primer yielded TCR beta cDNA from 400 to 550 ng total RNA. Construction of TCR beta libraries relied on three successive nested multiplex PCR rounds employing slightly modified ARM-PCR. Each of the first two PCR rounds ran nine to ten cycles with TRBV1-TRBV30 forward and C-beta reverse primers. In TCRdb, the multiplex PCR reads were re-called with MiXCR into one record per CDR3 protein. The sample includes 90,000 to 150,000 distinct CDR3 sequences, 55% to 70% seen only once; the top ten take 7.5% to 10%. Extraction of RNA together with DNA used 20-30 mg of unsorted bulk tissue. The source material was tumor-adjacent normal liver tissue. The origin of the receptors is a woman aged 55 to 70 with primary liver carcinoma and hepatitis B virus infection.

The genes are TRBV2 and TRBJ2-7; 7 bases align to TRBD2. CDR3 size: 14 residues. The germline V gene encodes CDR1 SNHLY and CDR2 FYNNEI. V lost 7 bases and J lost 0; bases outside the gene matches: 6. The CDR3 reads CASIRGGFSYEQYF. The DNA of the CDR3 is TGTGCCAGCATCCGGGGAGGGTTCTCCTACGAGCAGTACTTC.

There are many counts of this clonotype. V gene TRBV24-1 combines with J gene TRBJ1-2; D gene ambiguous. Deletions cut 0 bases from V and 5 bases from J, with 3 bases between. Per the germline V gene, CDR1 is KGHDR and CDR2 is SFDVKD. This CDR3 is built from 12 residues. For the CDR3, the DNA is TGTGCCACCAGTGATTTGGGGTATGGCTACACCTTC. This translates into CATSDLGYGYTF.

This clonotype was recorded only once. The CDR3 sequence: CASSSPLAGNRETQYF. In DNA form, the CDR3 reads TGTGCCAGCAGCTCCCCCCTAGCGGGAAACCGAGAGACCCAGTACTTC. This chain connects TRBV12-3 or TRBV12-4 to TRBJ2-5; 9 nucleotides align to TRBD2. The CDR3 loop spans 16 amino acids. With 6 bases clipped from V and 4 bases from J, the junction kept 12 bases outside the gene matches.

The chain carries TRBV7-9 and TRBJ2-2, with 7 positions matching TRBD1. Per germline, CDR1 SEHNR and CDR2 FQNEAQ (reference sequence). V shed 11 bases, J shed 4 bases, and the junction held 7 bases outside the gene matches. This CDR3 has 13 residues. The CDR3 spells CAFKGAGTGELFF. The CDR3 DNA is TGTGCCTTCAAGGGGGCGGGCACCGGGGAGCTGTTTTTT. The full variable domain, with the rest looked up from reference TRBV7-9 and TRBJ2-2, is DTGVSQNPRHKITKRGQNVTFRCDPISEHNRLYWYRQTLGQGPEFLTYFQNEAQLEKSRLLSDRFSAERPKGSFSTLEIQRTEQGDSAMYLCAFKGAGTGELFFGEGSRLTVL.

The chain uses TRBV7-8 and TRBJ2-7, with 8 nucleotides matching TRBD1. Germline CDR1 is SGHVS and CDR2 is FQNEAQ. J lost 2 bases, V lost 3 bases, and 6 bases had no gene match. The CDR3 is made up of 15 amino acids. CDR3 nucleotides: TGTGCCAGCAGCTTTCAACAGACAGGGGCCTACGAGCAGTACTTC. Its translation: CASSFQQTGAYEQYF. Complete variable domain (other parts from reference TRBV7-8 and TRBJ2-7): GAGVSQSPRYKVAKRGQDVALRCDPISGHVSLFWYQQALGQGPEFLTYFQNEAQLDKSGLPSDRFFAERPEGSVSTLKIQRTQQEDSAVYLCASSFQQTGAYEQYFGPGTRLTVT.

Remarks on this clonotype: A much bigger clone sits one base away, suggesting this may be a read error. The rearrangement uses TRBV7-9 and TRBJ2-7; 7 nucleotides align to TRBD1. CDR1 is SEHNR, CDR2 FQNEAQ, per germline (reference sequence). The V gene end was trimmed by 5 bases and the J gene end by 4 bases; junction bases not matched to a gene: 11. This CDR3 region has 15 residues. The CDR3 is CASSVPGQVEYEQYF. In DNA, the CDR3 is TGTGCCAGCAGCGTCCCCGGACAGGTGGAGTACGAGCAGTACTTC.